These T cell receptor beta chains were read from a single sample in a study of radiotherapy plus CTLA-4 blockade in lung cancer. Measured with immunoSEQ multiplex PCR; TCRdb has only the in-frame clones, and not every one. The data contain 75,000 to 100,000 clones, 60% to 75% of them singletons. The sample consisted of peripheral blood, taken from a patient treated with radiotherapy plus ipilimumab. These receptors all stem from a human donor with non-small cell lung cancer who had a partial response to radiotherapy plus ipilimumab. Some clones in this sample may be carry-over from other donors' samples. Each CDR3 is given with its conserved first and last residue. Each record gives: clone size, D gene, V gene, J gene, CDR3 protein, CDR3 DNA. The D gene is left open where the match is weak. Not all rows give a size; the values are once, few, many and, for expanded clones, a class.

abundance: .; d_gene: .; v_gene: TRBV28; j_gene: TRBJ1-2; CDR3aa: CASSLRGPYYGYTF; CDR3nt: TGTGCCAGCAGTTTGCGGGGGCCGTACTATGGCTACACCTTC
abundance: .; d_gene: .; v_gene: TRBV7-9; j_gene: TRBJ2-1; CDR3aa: CASSLEIYRTDSSYNEQFF; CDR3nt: TGTGCCAGCAGCTTAGAAATTTATCGTACAGACAGCTCCTACAATGAGCAGTTCTTC
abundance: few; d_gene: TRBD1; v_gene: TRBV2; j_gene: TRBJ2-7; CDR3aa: CASNHPGQGVHEQYF; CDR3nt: TGTGCCAGCAATCACCCGGGACAGGGCGTCCACGAGCAGTACTTC
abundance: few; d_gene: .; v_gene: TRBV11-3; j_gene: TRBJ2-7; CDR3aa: CASSLDGTAPQYF; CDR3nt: TGTGCCAGCAGCTTAGATGGCACAGCCCCTCAGTACTTC
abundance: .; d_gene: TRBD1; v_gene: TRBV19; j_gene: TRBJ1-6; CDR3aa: CASRGTGSVNSPLHF; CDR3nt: TGTGCCAGTAGGGGGACAGGGAGCGTTAATTCACCCCTCCACTTT
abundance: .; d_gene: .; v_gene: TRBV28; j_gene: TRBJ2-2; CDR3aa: CASSFPGHTGELFF; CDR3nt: TGTGCCAGCAGTTTCCCGGGACATACCGGGGAGCTGTTTTTT
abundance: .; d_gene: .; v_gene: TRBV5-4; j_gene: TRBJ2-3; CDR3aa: CASSLSGHSTDTQYF; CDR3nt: TGTGCCAGCAGCTTAAGCGGCCACAGCACAGATACGCAGTATTTT
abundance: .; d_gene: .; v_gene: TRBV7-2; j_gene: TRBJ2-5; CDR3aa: CASSWNTGADVTLQYF; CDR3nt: TGTGCCAGCAGCTGGAACACGGGAGCGGATGTTACATTGCAGTACTTC
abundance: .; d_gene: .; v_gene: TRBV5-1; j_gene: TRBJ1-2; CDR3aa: CASSFPGAGGYTF; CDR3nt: TGCGCCAGCAGCTTTCCAGGTGCCGGTGGCTACACCTTC
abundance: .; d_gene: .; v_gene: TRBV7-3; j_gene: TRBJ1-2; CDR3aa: CASSPFHGREAGYTF; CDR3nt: TGTGCCAGCAGCCCATTTCATGGCAGGGAGGCGGGCTACACCTTC
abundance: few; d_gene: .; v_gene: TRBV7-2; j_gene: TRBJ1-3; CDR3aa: CASSLVSLSGNTIYF; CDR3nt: TGTGCCAGCAGCTTAGTATCACTCTCAGGAAACACCATATATTTT
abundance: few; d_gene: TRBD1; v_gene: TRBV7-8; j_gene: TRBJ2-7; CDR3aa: CASSWGQYYEQYF; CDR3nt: TGTGCCAGCAGCTGGGGACAGTATTACGAGCAGTACTTC
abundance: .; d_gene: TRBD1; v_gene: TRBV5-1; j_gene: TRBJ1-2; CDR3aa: CASSEGQGGFGYTF; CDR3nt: TGCGCCAGCAGCGAGGGACAGGGAGGTTTTGGCTACACCTTC
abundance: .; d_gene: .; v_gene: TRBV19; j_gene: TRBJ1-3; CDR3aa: CASRQRTSSGNTIYF; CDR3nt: TGTGCCAGTAGACAACGAACCTCCTCTGGAAACACCATATATTTT
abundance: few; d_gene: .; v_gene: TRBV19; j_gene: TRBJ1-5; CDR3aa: CASSMIGGQPQHF; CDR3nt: TGTGCCAGTAGTATGATCGGAGGTCAGCCCCAGCATTTT
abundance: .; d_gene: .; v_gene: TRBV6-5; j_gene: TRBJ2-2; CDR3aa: CASSFDRGGTGELFF; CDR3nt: TGTGCCAGCAGTTTCGACAGGGGAGGGACCGGGGAGCTGTTTTTT
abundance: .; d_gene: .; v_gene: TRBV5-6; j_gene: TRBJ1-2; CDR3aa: CASSSGAGGYTF; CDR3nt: TGTGCCAGCAGCTCGGGAGCGGGGGGCTACACCTTC
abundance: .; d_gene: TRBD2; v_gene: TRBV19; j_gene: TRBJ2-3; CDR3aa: CASSRGFGLAGVNTQYF; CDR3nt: TGTGCCAGTAGTCGTGGGTTTGGACTAGCGGGAGTAAATACGCAGTATTTT
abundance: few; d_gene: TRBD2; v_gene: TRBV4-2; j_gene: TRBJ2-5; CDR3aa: CASSAYSGLAGGGVETQYF; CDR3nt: TGTGCCAGCAGCGCTTACTCGGGACTAGCGGGAGGAGGGGTTGAGACCCAGTACTTC
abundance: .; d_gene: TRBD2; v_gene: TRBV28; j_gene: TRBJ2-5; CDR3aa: CASRIAGGNHETQYF; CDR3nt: TGTGCCAGCAGGATAGCGGGGGGAAATCACGAGACCCAGTACTTC
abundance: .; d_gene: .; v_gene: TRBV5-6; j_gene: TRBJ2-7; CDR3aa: CASSPPGASYEQYF; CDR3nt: TGTGCCAGCAGCCCTCCAGGGGCCTCCTACGAGCAGTACTTC
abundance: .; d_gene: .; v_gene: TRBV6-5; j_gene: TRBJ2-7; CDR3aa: CASSYGQGPNEQYF; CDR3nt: TGTGCCAGCAGTTACGGGCAGGGGCCTAACGAGCAGTACTTC
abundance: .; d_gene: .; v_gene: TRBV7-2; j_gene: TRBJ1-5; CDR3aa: CASSLEFGQPRNQPQHF; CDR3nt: TGTGCCAGCAGCTTAGAATTTGGACAGCCCAGGAATCAGCCCCAGCATTTT
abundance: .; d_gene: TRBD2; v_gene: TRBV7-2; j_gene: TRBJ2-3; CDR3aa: CASIPAGGRSTDTQYF; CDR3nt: TGTGCCAGCATCCCCGCGGGGGGGCGAAGCACAGATACGCAGTATTTT
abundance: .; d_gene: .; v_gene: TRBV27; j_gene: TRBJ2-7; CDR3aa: CASSLVGLTYEQYF; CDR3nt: TGTGCCAGCAGTTTAGTGGGACTCACCTACGAGCAGTACTTC
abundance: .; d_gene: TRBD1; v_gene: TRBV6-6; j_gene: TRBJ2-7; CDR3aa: CASRYSGTGGRYEQYF; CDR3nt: TGTGCCAGCAGGTACTCCGGGACAGGGGGCCGTTACGAGCAGTACTTC
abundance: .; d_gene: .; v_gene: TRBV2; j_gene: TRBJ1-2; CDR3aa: CASSQGNYGYTF; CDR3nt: TGTGCCAGCAGTCAGGGAAACTATGGCTACACCTTC
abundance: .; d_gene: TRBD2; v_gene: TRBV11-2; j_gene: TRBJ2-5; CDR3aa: CASSLRFRLAGGKETQYF; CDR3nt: TGTGCCAGCAGCTTAAGGTTCCGACTAGCGGGAGGAAAAGAGACCCAGTACTTC
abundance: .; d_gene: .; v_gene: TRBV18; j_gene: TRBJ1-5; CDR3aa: CASSPTSGGNQPQHF; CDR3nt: TGTGCCAGCTCACCAACTTCAGGAGGGAATCAGCCCCAGCATTTT
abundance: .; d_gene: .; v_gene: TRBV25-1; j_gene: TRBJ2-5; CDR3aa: CASSGSRTQYF; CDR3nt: TGTGCCAGCAGTGGTTCTAGGACCCAGTACTTC
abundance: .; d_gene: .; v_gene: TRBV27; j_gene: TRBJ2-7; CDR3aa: CASSFGLARSRGNEQYF; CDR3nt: TGTGCCAGCAGTTTTGGGCTAGCGCGTTCAAGGGGTAACGAGCAGTACTTC